This entry features one TCR beta chain sequence. Germline values: CDR1 SEHNR, CDR2 FQNEAQ (reference sequence). There are 15 residues in the CDR3. After removal of 5 bases from V and 8 bases from J, the junction contained 12 bases not matched to a gene. The data stem from a study of blood T cell repertoires in COVID-19. As processed by the authors: Estimation of nucleated cell counts relied on the amplification of reference gene primers. Clones were sequenced by immunoSEQ multiplex PCR, and TCRdb holds only the in-frame ones, with some missing. V and J calls and clone size come straight from that table; D and trimming were deduced from the DNA. Found here are about 330,000 clones, roughly 87% of them singletons; the top ten hold about 6%. Participants were aged 18 to 89 years, lived in 20 to 30 US areas, and enrolled virtually. Before being deemed recovered, Cohort 3 donors had two negative PCRs, clearance, or symptom resolution.

The rearrangement uses TRBV7-9 and TRBJ1-2, with 9 bases lining up with TRBD1. The source material was PBMCs or T cells enriched from blood (not recorded which). The source of this sequence is a woman in her twenties or thirties who had recovered from COVID-19. The CDR3 region is CASSGSGTGLWGYTF. CDR3 sequence (DNA): TGTGCCAGCAGCGGGTCCGGGACAGGGTTGTGGGGCTACACCTTC.